The 10 T cell receptor beta chains presented below share a single source sample, sequenced in a study of shared clonotypes between healthy human individuals. Produced via immunoSEQ multiplex PCR; TCRdb's table is partial and in-frame only. The data contain a few million clones, just over 90% of them singletons. Sequenced input: naive CD4+ T cells from PBMCs. Noted subset: CD45RA+ positively selected. Every receptor here comes from a man in his late teens or twenties in good health. Some clones in this sample may be carry-over from other donors' samples.

The chain recombines TRBV5-1 with TRBJ1-2; tentative D call: TRBD1 (5 bases). Germline assignment: CDR1 SGHRS and CDR2 YFSETQ. Deletions cut 6 bases from V and 7 bases from J, with 19 bases between. The CDR3 runs to 14 residues. The CDR3 DNA follows: TGCGCCAGCACTCCCGTCGGGGCGGAAGGTGGCTACACCTTC. The encoded protein is CASTPVGAEGGYTF. Full variable domain (remainder filled in from reference TRBV5-1 and TRBJ1-2): KAGVTQTPRYLIKTRGQQVTLSCSPISGHRSVSWYQQTPGQGLQFLFEYFSETQRNKGNFPGRFSGRQFSNSRSEMNVSTLELGDSALYLCASTPVGAEGGYTFGSGTRLTVV.

The chain carries TRBV25-1 and TRBJ2-5; tentatively, D is TRBD2 (6 bases). V was shortened by 7 bases and J by 4 bases, with 16 bases between the two germline ends. Per germline, CDR1 MGHDK and CDR2 SYGVNS. The CDR3 extends over 14 amino acids. CDR3 in amino acids: CASTPRRASETQYF. Written as DNA, the CDR3 is TGTGCCAGCACCCCTAGGAGGGCTTCAGAGACCCAGTACTTC.

The table lists this clone with a count of one. This rearrangement joins TRBV29-1 to TRBJ2-2, with TRBD2 matching 10 bases. Germline V gene data show CDR1 as SQVTM and CDR2 as ANQGSEA. The CDR3 runs to 15 residues. V dropped 4 bases and J dropped 5; count of bases not matched to a gene: 7. CDR3 in DNA: TGCAGCGTTGGATTGAGCGGGAGGGATACCGGGGAGCTGTTTTTT. It encodes CSVGLSGRDTGELFF.

The chain uses TRBV7-2 and TRBJ2-3; D remains ambiguous. The V end lost 1 base, the J end lost 2 bases, and 7 bases lay between the germline ends. Germline V gene data show CDR1 as SGHTA and CDR2 as FQGNSA. The CDR3 has 14 amino acids. The CDR3 coding sequence is TGTGCCAGCAGCTTAGTAACGTACACAGATACGCAGTATTTT. It specifies CASSLVTYTDTQYF. The full variable domain, completed using reference TRBV7-2 and TRBJ2-3, is GAGVSQSPSNKVTEKGKDVELRCDPISGHTALYWYRQSLGQGLEFLIYFQGNSAPDKSGLPSDRFSAERTGGSVSTLTIQRTQQEDSAVYLCASSLVTYTDTQYFGPGTRLTVL.

The chain uses TRBV5-1 and TRBJ1-6; TRBD1 matches at 7 bases. This CDR3 comprises 15 residues. The germline gives CDR1 SGHRS, CDR2 YFSETQ. V dropped 4 bases and J dropped 7; count of bases not matched to a gene: 8. The CDR3: CASSAGAGGNSPLHF. The CDR3 region has the DNA TGCGCCAGCAGCGCCGGGGCAGGGGGGAATTCACCCCTCCACTTT.

In nucleotides, the CDR3 is TGTGCCTGGACCAAGGGGACAGGGGCTGATGGCTACACCTTC. Residues: CAWTKGTGADGYTF. J is TRBJ1-2 and V is TRBV30; 10 nucleotides agree with TRBD1. The trim removed 4 bases at V and 6 bases at J, leaving 8 bases unmatched. The CDR3 is made up of 14 amino acids. The germline gives CDR1 GTSNPN, CDR2 SVGIG (reference sequence).

V gene TRBV7-8 combines with J gene TRBJ2-5; no reliable D call. The V gene lost 0 bases and the J gene lost 5 bases, with 13 bases spanning the gap. The CDR3 contains 15 residues. Germline CDR1 SGHVS, CDR2 FQNEAQ. The CDR3 reads CASSLAGSRRETQYF. The CDR3 region has the DNA TGTGCCAGCAGCTTAGCTGGGTCTAGACGGGAGACCCAGTACTTC.

The chain joins TRBV4-3 to TRBJ2-2, with D possibly called TRBD1 or TRBD2 (5 bases each). This CDR3 is built from 15 residues. V gave up 6 bases and J gave up 4 bases, with 15 bases separating them. The V gene's germline CDR1 is LGHNA and CDR2 YSLEER. CDR3 sequence: CASRTAESVTGELFF. The DNA of the CDR3 is TGCGCCAGCAGGACAGCGGAGTCGGTCACCGGGGAGCTGTTTTTT.

About this clone itself: Other DNA sequences in this sample translate to the same CDR3. The chain joins TRBV6-5 to TRBJ1-2; D remains ambiguous. Germline-derived CDR1 and CDR2 are MNHEY and SVGAGI. The CDR3 consists of 13 residues. The V end lost 2 bases, the J end lost 1 base, and 5 bases lay between the germline ends. This CDR3 reads CASSYGRNYGYTF. DNA of the CDR3: TGTGCCAGCAGTTACGGGCGTAACTATGGCTACACCTTC.

The chain uses TRBV7-9 and TRBJ2-1, with 7 nucleotides matching TRBD1. With 5 bases clipped from V and 3 bases from J, the junction kept 7 bases outside the gene matches. Germline CDR1 is SEHNR and CDR2 is FQNEAQ (reference sequence). The CDR3 totals 15 residues. DNA of the CDR3: TGTGCCAGCAGCCAACTCGGGGACAGCTACAATGAGCAGTTCTTC. Residues: CASSQLGDSYNEQFF.